This T cell receptor (beta chain) was sequenced for a study of sequential checkpoint blockade in melanoma. Study at large: Both treatment sequences were followed by maintenance nivolumab.

CDR3 size: 15 residues. In germline, CDR1 is SEHNR, CDR2 FQNEAQ (reference sequence). After removal of 2 bases from V and 2 bases from J, the junction contained 4 bases not matched to a gene. As for treatment: randomized to nivolumab then ipilimumab (arm A) or the reverse (arm B). Patients had received no earlier DNA-damaging chemotherapy. Sorted cells were live CD3+CD8+, lacking CD19 and CD56, from PBMCs. Sequenced by immunoSEQ multiplex PCR; TCRdb stores in-frame clones only, minus some. The sample records roughly 6,500 clones, around 48% being singletons. The TCR comes from a human patient with melanoma. Some clones in this sample may be carry-over from other donors' samples. The chain has TRBV7-9 and TRBJ2-7; 9 nucleotides align to TRBD1. Sample: CD8+ T cells sorted from blood (inferred from file names), taken from a patient given nivolumab and ipilimumab in sequence. CDR3 in amino acids: CASSLFRDRAYEQYF. The CDR3 region has the DNA TGTGCCAGCAGCTTATTTCGGGACAGGGCCTACGAGCAGTACTTC.